This is a list of T cell receptor beta chains from one sample in a study of a mutant IDH1 vaccine in newly diagnosed glioma. Profiled with immunoSEQ multiplex PCR; TCRdb holds only in-frame clones, not every one. This sample has around 99,000 clones, with around 80% found just once. Sequencing was performed on PBMCs, taken from a glioma patient treated with radiotherapy, temozolomide or both. Receptors originate from a man in his forties with glioma. Each CDR3 is given with its conserved first and last residue. Each record gives: V gene, D gene, J gene, clone size, CDR3 protein, CDR3 DNA. The D gene is left open where the match is weak. Clone size is shown for a subset of rows, as once, few, many or a class of expanded clone.

V: TRBV28; D: TRBD1; J: TRBJ1-5; size: -; CDR3: CASSLSTGKSQPQHF; DNA: TGTGCCAGCAGTTTATCGACAGGGAAGAGTCAGCCCCAGCATTTT
V: TRBV2; D: -; J: TRBJ2-7; size: -; CDR3: CASSSISYEQYF; DNA: TGTGCCAGCAGCTCGATCAGTTACGAGCAGTACTTC
V: TRBV6-6; D: -; J: TRBJ1-1; size: -; CDR3: CASSYSVRQVEAFF; DNA: TGTGCCAGCAGTTACTCGGTCAGGCAGGTCGAAGCTTTCTTT
V: TRBV15; D: TRBD1; J: TRBJ1-4; size: many; CDR3: CATSNGTGLRKLFF; DNA: TGTGCCACCAGCAACGGGACAGGTCTGAGGAAACTGTTTTTT
V: TRBV7-9; D: -; J: TRBJ2-3; size: -; CDR3: CASSLDRVGSTQYF; DNA: TGTGCCAGCAGCCTCGACAGAGTAGGTAGTACGCAGTATTTT
V: TRBV6-5; D: -; J: TRBJ2-5; size: few; CDR3: CASRRDSAQETQYF; DNA: TGTGCCAGCAGACGCGACAGTGCCCAAGAGACCCAGTACTTC
V: TRBV11-3; D: -; J: TRBJ2-1; size: -; CDR3: CASSPDFDNEQFF; DNA: TGTGCCAGCAGCCCCGATTTCGACAATGAGCAGTTCTTC
V: TRBV30; D: -; J: TRBJ1-5; size: -; CDR3: CAWSPGTNQPQHF; DNA: TGTGCCTGGAGTCCCGGGACCAATCAGCCCCAGCATTTT
V: TRBV29-1; D: -; J: TRBJ2-3; size: -; CDR3: CSVEALGYTQYF; DNA: TGCAGCGTAGAGGCCCTAGGGTATACGCAGTATTTT
V: TRBV15; D: TRBD1; J: TRBJ2-4; size: -; CDR3: CATSRDLTGGGNIQYF; DNA: TGTGCCACCAGCAGAGATCTAACAGGGGGTGGAAACATTCAGTACTTC
V: TRBV28; D: -; J: TRBJ1-2; size: -; CDR3: CASSLPLMKGDVYGYTF; DNA: TGTGCCAGCAGTTTACCTCTTATGAAGGGGGATGTATATGGCTACACCTTC
V: TRBV19; D: -; J: TRBJ2-1; size: -; CDR3: CASSISDNEQFF; DNA: TGTGCCAGTAGTATATCGGACAATGAGCAGTTCTTC
V: TRBV28; D: TRBD1; J: TRBJ1-2; size: once; CDR3: CASSNQDRDYGYTF; DNA: TGTGCCAGCAGCAATCAGGACAGGGATTATGGCTACACCTTC
V: TRBV7-3; D: TRBD2; J: TRBJ2-7; size: -; CDR3: CASSLRGGTSTHEQYF; DNA: TGTGCCAGCAGCCTTCGGGGAGGGACTAGCACCCACGAGCAGTACTTC
V: TRBV9; D: -; J: TRBJ1-3; size: -; CDR3: CASSVGNSGNTIYF; DNA: TGTGCCAGCAGCGTAGGGAACTCTGGAAACACCATATATTTT
V: TRBV20-1; D: -; J: TRBJ1-1; size: few; CDR3: CSARVYDEAFF; DNA: TGCAGTGCTAGAGTATACGATGAAGCTTTCTTT
V: TRBV5-1; D: -; J: TRBJ1-1; size: few; CDR3: CASSSNQGLNTEAFF; DNA: TGCGCCAGCAGCTCCAATCAGGGGTTGAACACTGAAGCTTTCTTT
V: TRBV10-3; D: -; J: TRBJ2-5; size: -; CDR3: CAIGRGASETQYF; DNA: TGTGCCATCGGCCGGGGGGCCTCCGAGACCCAGTACTTC
V: TRBV25-1; D: -; J: TRBJ2-5; size: -; CDR3: CASRQPGRPYETQYF; DNA: TGTGCCAGCAGGCAACCGGGACGACCTTATGAGACCCAGTACTTC
V: TRBV6-1; D: -; J: TRBJ1-1; size: -; CDR3: CASSQSGGYTEAFF; DNA: TGTGCCAGCAGCCAGAGTGGGGGATACACTGAAGCTTTCTTT
V: TRBV7-2; D: -; J: TRBJ2-7; size: -; CDR3: CASSTQGSSYEQYF; DNA: TGTGCCAGCAGCACCCAGGGTTCTTCCTACGAGCAGTACTTC
V: TRBV2; D: TRBD1; J: TRBJ2-7; size: -; CDR3: CASSPQGPGSYEQYF; DNA: TGTGCCAGCAGCCCACAGGGGCCTGGCTCCTACGAGCAGTACTTC
V: TRBV9; D: -; J: TRBJ1-1; size: -; CDR3: CASSVLKGRNTEAFF; DNA: TGTGCCAGCAGCGTACTTAAGGGGAGGAACACTGAAGCTTTCTTT
V: TRBV18; D: TRBD1; J: TRBJ1-4; size: -; CDR3: CASSPERTGRLTEKLFF; DNA: TGTGCCAGCTCACCCGAGAGGACAGGGCGGCTTACTGAAAAACTGTTTTTT
V: TRBV2; D: TRBD2; J: TRBJ2-3; size: -; CDR3: CASSEAKGAGGSTDTQYF; DNA: TGTGCCAGCAGTGAAGCTAAAGGAGCGGGAGGGAGCACAGATACGCAGTATTTT
V: TRBV11-2; D: -; J: TRBJ2-3; size: -; CDR3: CASSLSSAPSTDTQYF; DNA: TGTGCCAGCAGCCTTAGCAGCGCCCCCAGCACAGATACGCAGTATTTT
V: TRBV5-7; D: -; J: TRBJ2-3; size: -; CDR3: CASSFPDTQYF; DNA: TGTGCCAGCAGCTTCCCGGATACGCAGTATTTT
V: TRBV4-2; D: TRBD2; J: TRBJ2-1; size: -; CDR3: CASSQEAGGPVNEQFF; DNA: TGTGCCAGCAGCCAGGAAGCGGGAGGGCCTGTTAATGAGCAGTTCTTC
V: TRBV7-2; D: -; J: TRBJ2-7; size: -; CDR3: CASSPSSYEQYF; DNA: TGTGCCAGCAGCCCCAGCTCCTACGAGCAGTACTTC
V: TRBV28; D: TRBD2; J: TRBJ2-7; size: -; CDR3: CASSSPTSGGSYEQYF; DNA: TGTGCCAGCAGTTCCCCGACTAGCGGGGGTTCCTACGAGCAGTACTTC